This TCR beta chain appears in the sequencing data of a study of T-cell reconstitution after alpha-beta-depleted transplantation in children. This CDR3 comprises 13 residues. Trimming pared 1 base from V and 4 bases from J, leaving 8 bases between. CDR1 and CDR2 from the germline V gene are SGDLS and YYNGEE. Unique molecular identifiers were used to barcode this TCRbeta library. Each CDR3 protein gets one entry after TCRdb re-called the PCR reads with MiXCR. This table has around 500,000 distinct CDR3 sequences, approximately 12% appearing once. This clonotype was recorded many times. This specimen was PBMCs from the stem cell graft donor, taken from the stem cell graft. The TCR was taken from a human donor who donated a stem cell graft to a child with combined immunodeficiency. The chain recombines TRBV9 with TRBJ1-1; D not certain. The CDR3 bases are TGTGCCAGCAGCGTATCTCCTTTCACTGAAGCTTTCTTT. Protein sequence: CASSVSPFTEAFF.